This T cell receptor beta chain comes out of a study of T cells in localized non-small cell lung cancer. Whole-study findings and limits: Researchers found a median 57 of the top 100 tumor clones in adjacent lung. Uninvolved adjacent lung showed the highest T cell clonality, exceeding tumor.

Sequencing was performed with immunoSEQ multiplex PCR; in TCRdb, only in-frame clones are kept and a portion is missing. The sample includes 40,000 to 65,000 clones, more than 85% seen only once; the top ten take around 17%. In germline, CDR1 is SGHAT, CDR2 FQNNGV. V lost 1 base to trimming and J lost 8 bases; unmatched junction nucleotides: 5. The CDR3 totals 15 residues. As to this clone: The antigen remains undetermined.

This TCR derives from a female donor with stage II lung adenocarcinoma. The chain has TRBV11-2 and TRBJ1-3; TRBD1 agrees at 10 bases. The input for sequencing was PBMCs, taken before any cancer treatment. The CDR3 DNA reads TGTGCCAGCAGCTTAGGTGACAGGGGGCTCGACACCATATATTTT. Protein product: CASSLGDRGLDTIYF.